This T cell receptor (beta chain) appears in the sequencing data of a study of shared clonotypes between healthy human individuals. The genomic DNA of each subset was split evenly across several immunoSEQ plates. Sequencing used immunoSEQ multiplex PCR; TCRdb keeps in-frame clones, though not all of them. The table records 470,000 or so clones, over 70% of them present only once. This CDR3 comprises 15 residues. The V segment lost 6 bases and the J segment 6 bases; nucleotides outside the gene matches: 11. Germline assignment: CDR1 SEHNR and CDR2 FQNEAQ (reference sequence). The sequencing input was PBMCs. This clonotype was obtained from a woman aged 40-49 years in good health. Some clones in this sample may be carry-over from other donors' samples. The V and J genes are TRBV7-9 and TRBJ1-2, with 9 bases lining up with TRBD1. CDR3 nucleotides: TGTGCCAGCAGACGAGGACGGGGACAGGGCGATGGCTACACCTTC. It encodes CASRRGRGQGDGYTF.